The source of this T cell receptor (beta chain) is a study of blood T cell repertoires in COVID-19. Overall study: Donors in the United States, Italy and Spain gave samples during acute or convalescent COVID-19. From T cells, B-cell-depleted T cells, or PBMCs came the material, which was cDNA or gDNA.

In the study's own analysis: Estimation of nucleated cell counts was performed using reference gene primer amplification. Method: immunoSEQ multiplex PCR; TCRdb's copy keeps in-frame clones and lacks some. The V and J calls and clone size are taken from that table; D and trimming were inferred from the DNA. The repertoire holds 150,000 to 200,000 clones, with about 93% as singletons. CDR3 size: 13 residues. Trimming pared 0 bases from V and 2 bases from J, leaving 6 bases between. Germline assignment: CDR1 SGHRS and CDR2 YFSETQ. The receptor comes from a woman aged 45-60 years with acute or convalescent COVID-19. The sample was peripheral blood. The rearrangement links TRBV5-1 to TRBJ2-7; D is unclear. The DNA of the CDR3 is TGCGCCAGCAGCTTGGGCCCAGCCTACGAGCAGTACTTC. Protein product: CASSLGPAYEQYF.